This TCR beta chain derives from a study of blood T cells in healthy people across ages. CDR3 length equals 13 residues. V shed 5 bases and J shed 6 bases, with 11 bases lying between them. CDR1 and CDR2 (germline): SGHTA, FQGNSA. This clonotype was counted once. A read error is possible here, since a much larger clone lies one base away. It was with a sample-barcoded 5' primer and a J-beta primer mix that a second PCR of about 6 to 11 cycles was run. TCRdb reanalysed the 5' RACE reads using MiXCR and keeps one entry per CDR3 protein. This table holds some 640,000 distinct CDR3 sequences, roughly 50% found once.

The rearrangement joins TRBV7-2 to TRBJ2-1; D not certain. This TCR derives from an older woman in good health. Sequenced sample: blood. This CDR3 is CASSAQRGNEQFF. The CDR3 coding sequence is TGTGCCAGCAGCGCCCAGCGCGGCAATGAGCAGTTCTTC.